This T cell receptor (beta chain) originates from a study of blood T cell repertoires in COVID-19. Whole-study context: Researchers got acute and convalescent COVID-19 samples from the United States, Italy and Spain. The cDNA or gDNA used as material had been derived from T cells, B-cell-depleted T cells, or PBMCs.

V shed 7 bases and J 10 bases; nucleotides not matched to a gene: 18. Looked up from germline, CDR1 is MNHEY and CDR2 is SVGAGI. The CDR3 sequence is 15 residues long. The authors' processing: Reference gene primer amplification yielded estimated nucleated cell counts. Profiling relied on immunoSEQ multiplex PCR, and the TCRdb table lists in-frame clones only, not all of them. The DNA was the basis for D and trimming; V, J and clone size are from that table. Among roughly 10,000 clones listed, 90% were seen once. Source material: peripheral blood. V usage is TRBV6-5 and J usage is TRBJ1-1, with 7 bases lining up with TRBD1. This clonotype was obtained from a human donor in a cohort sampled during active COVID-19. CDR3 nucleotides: TGTGCCAGCACCGAACAGCCGACAGGGCAGGGGGTAGCTTTCTTT. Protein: CASTEQPTGQGVAFF.